This entry lists 19 T cell receptor beta chains sequenced from one sample in a study of blood T cell repertoires in COVID-19. Clones were sequenced by immunoSEQ multiplex PCR, and TCRdb holds only the in-frame ones, with some missing. Of 200,000 to 300,000 clones listed, about 83% are singletons. The sequencing input was peripheral blood. Receptors originate from a human donor in a cohort sampled during active COVID-19.

The chain is built from TRBV7-8 and TRBJ2-1; 9 nucleotides agree with TRBD1. The junction had 6 bases not matched to a gene; V was cut back by 1 base and J by 5 bases. The CDR3 length is 16 residues. Germline-derived CDR1 and CDR2 are SGHVS and FQNEAQ. In nucleotides, the CDR3 is TGTGCCAGCAGCTTAGGTCACAGGGGGCGGCACAATGAGCAGTTCTTC. This gives the protein CASSLGHRGRHNEQFF.

V and J are TRBV10-3 and TRBJ1-6; D is possibly TRBD1 (6 bases). V was clipped by 6 bases and J by 6 bases, with 18 bases between them. The length of the CDR3 is 16 residues. Germline V gene lookup returns CDR1 ENHRY and CDR2 SYGVKD. The CDR3 loop reads CAISPKESGANSPLHF. As DNA, the CDR3 is TGTGCCATCAGCCCGAAAGAGTCAGGGGCTAATTCACCCCTCCACTTT.

Concerning this clone itself: Other DNA sequences in this specimen translate into the identical CDR3. The J gene is TRBJ2-5, the V gene TRBV10-1, with no clear D. Germline V gene lookup returns CDR1 WNHNN and CDR2 SYGVQD (reference sequence). Trimming removed 4 bases at V and 2 bases at J, with 8 bases between. The CDR3 has 13 residues. CDR3 DNA: TGCGCCAGCAGTGGGGCAGGACAAGAGACCCAGTACTTC. This translates into CASSGAGQETQYF.

This clone was detected once. The chain carries TRBV5-6 and TRBJ1-1; weak D call: TRBD1 (6 bases). Looked up from germline, CDR1 is SGHDT and CDR2 is YYEEEE. This CDR3 has 15 residues. The ends were cut back, 4 bases at V and 4 bases at J, with 17 bases in the middle. The CDR3 DNA sequence: TGTGCCAGCAGCCCCGTCGGGGGGCGCACCACTGAAGCTTTCTTT. Its protein product is CASSPVGGRTTEAFF.

Comment on this clone: At one end the junction does not follow the germline gene, possibly because of a read error. The chain carries TRBV19 and TRBJ2-1; D perhaps matches TRBD2 (5 bases). This CDR3 is 13 amino acids long. Germline loops: CDR1 LNHDA, CDR2 SQIVND (reference sequence). The CDR3 bases are TGTGCCAGTAGCATAGGGCGGGCAGGAGAGCAGTTCTTC. Protein product: CASSIGRAGEQFF.

The rearrangement links TRBV7-2 to TRBJ2-1; D possibly corresponds to TRBD1 (5 bases). This CDR3 has 15 residues. Germline V gene data show CDR1 as SGHTA and CDR2 as FQGNSA. V gave up 7 bases and J gave up 8 bases, with 21 bases separating them. In DNA, the CDR3 is TGTGCCAGCACCCTAAGGCGCCAGGGTATAGATGAGCAGTTCTTC. This codes for CASTLRRQGIDEQFF.

Only a few counts were recorded for this clone. The DNA of the CDR3 is TGTGCCAGCAGCCACGGGACTAGGGTCTACAATGAGCAGTTCTTC. It encodes CASSHGTRVYNEQFF. The gene calls are TRBV7-9 and TRBJ2-1; 8 bases map to TRBD2. With 5 bases clipped from V and 3 bases from J, the junction kept 6 bases outside the gene matches. CDR1 and CDR2 (germline): SEHNR, FQNEAQ (reference sequence). This CDR3 comprises 15 residues.

The sample holds a few counts of this clone. One junction end does not reproduce the germline sequence, and a read error may be involved. The CDR3 sequence is CASSLQRGSTDTQYF. The CDR3 DNA is TGTGCTAGCAGCTTACAGCGGGGAAGCACAGATACGCAGTATTTT. The genes are TRBV7-7 and TRBJ2-3; TRBD2 aligns across 7 bases. CDR1 and CDR2 from the germline V gene are SSHAT and FNYEAQ (reference sequence). The CDR3 runs 15 residues.

The chain has TRBV7-8 and TRBJ1-1, with TRBD1 as a possible D gene (5 bases). The CDR3 length is 14 residues. The V gene lost 5 bases and the J gene lost 3 bases, with 13 bases spanning the gap. From germline, CDR1 is SGHVS and CDR2 FQNEAQ. This chain's CDR3 is CASSNKRGHTEAFF. Written as DNA, the CDR3 is TGTGCCAGCAGCAATAAGCGGGGCCACACTGAAGCTTTCTTT.

V and J are TRBV9 and TRBJ1-1; TRBD1 aligns across 9 bases. The CDR3 extends over 15 amino acids. CDR1 SGDLS and CDR2 YYNGEE come from the germline V gene. V was clipped by 0 bases and J by 4 bases; unmatched bases: 4. The CDR3, as DNA: TGTGCCAGCAGCGTAGTTGGACAGGGGACCACTGAAGCTTTCTTT. Residues: CASSVVGQGTTEAFF.

The chain employs TRBV2 and TRBJ2-5, with no clear D. V was trimmed by 1 base and J by 6 bases, leaving 9 bases between them. This CDR3 comprises 13 residues. The germline gives CDR1 SNHLY, CDR2 FYNNEI. CDR3 in amino acids: CASSEDLKKTQYF. CDR3 DNA: TGTGCCAGCAGTGAAGACTTGAAAAAGACCCAGTACTTC.

J is TRBJ1-1 and V is TRBV2, with 7 positions matching TRBD1. CDR3 length: 14 residues. CDR1 and CDR2 from the germline V gene are SNHLY and FYNNEI. The V segment lost 10 bases and the J segment 3 bases; nucleotides outside the gene matches: 11. CDR3 amino acids: CAISRGLLDTEAFF. Written as DNA, the CDR3 is TGTGCCATCTCTAGGGGGCTGTTGGACACTGAAGCTTTCTTT.

This rearrangement joins TRBV4-1 to TRBJ2-3; 9 bases are a match to TRBD1. CDR1 is MGHRA, CDR2 YSYEKL, per germline. With 0 bases clipped from V and 6 bases from J, the junction kept 10 bases outside the gene matches. This CDR3 has 17 residues. In DNA form, the CDR3 reads TGCGCCAGCAGCCAAGAGGGCCCCGGGACAGGGATTGATACGCAGTATTTT. It specifies CASSQEGPGTGIDTQYF.

The chain uses TRBV10-2 and TRBJ1-2, with D possibly TRBD1 on 5 matching bases. CDR1 WSHSY and CDR2 SAAADI come from the germline V gene. The germline V and J ends were trimmed by 4 bases and 7 bases, with 19 bases remaining between them. The CDR3 loop spans 15 amino acids. The CDR3 is CASSGHRDSRSGYTF. In DNA form, the CDR3 reads TGCGCCAGCAGTGGGCACCGGGACTCTAGGAGTGGCTACACCTTC.

This clone was detected only once. The gene calls are TRBV7-8 and TRBJ1-1; no clear D gene. Trimming removed 2 bases from V and 9 bases from J, with 13 bases in between. The CDR3 has 13 amino acids. Germline V lookup: CDR1 SGHVS, CDR2 FQNEAQ. The CDR3 loop is CASSLYEQYQAFF. Here the CDR3 DNA reads TGTGCCAGCAGCTTATATGAGCAATATCAAGCTTTCTTT.

This rearrangement joins TRBV20-1 to TRBJ2-3; TRBD2 is a possible D gene (6 bases). Germline-derived CDR1 and CDR2 are DFQATT and SNEGSKA (reference sequence). Trimming took 5 bases from V and 14 from J, leaving 17 bases between them. The CDR3 contains 11 residues. CDR3: CSAAGRDPTYF. Written as DNA, the CDR3 is TGCAGTGCTGCGGGACGCGACCCCACGTATTTT.

This clone was found many times. The rearrangement joins TRBV24-1 to TRBJ2-1; D is undetermined. The CDR3 spans 12 residues. Germline CDR1 reads KGHDR; CDR2 reads SFDVKD. Trimming cost V 10 bases and J 9 bases, with 15 bases left between them. CDR3 sequence (DNA): TGTGCCACTAAGTCTAGGATTGGTGAGCAGTTCTTC. Amino acid sequence: CATKSRIGEQFF.

V and J are TRBV12-5 and TRBJ2-3; D might be TRBD1 (5 bases). V shed 5 bases and J shed 0 bases, with 9 bases lying between them. Germline V lookup: CDR1 LGHNT, CDR2 FRNRAP. This CDR3 is 14 amino acids long. CDR3 in DNA: TGTGCTAGTGGTCCCGACAGAAGCACAGATACGCAGTATTTT. It translates to CASGPDRSTDTQYF.

This chain uses TRBV19 with TRBJ2-1; the match to TRBD2 covers 12 bases. The CDR3 has 17 amino acids. J was trimmed by 8 bases and V by 3 bases; bases with no gene match: 11. Germline V gene data show CDR1 as LNHDA and CDR2 as SQIVND (reference sequence). CDR3 sequence reads: CASSIHSASGRADEQFF. CDR3 coding DNA: TGTGCCAGTAGTATCCATTCCGCTAGCGGGAGGGCCGATGAGCAGTTCTTC.